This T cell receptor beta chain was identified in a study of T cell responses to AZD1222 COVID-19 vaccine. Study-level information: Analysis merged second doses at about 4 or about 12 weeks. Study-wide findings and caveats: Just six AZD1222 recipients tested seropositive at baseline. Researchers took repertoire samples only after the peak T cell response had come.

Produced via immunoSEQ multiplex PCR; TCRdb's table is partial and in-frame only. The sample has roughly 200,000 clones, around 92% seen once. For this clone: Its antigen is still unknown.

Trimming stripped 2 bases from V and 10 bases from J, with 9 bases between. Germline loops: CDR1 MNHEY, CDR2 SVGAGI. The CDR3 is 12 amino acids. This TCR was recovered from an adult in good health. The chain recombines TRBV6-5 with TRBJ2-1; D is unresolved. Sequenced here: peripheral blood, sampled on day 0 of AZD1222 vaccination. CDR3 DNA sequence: TGTGCCAGCAGTTACGACTTATCCGAGCAGTTCTTC. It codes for CASSYDLSEQFF.